Listed below are T cell receptor beta chains from one sample, sequenced in a study of beta chain features in type 1 diabetes. Only in-frame clones appear in the TCRdb table, and some are missing; sequencing was by immunoSEQ multiplex PCR. The repertoire holds around 500,000 clones, with over 10% as singletons. The sequenced material came from naive CD4+ T cells from blood. The source of these receptors is a woman aged 18 to 35 in good health. CDR3s include the opening cysteine and the closing phenylalanine or tryptophan. A D gene is named only where the DNA matches it firmly. The listing skips clone size in some rows; elsewhere it reads once, few, many or a size class.

- - TRBJ2-1 TRBV6-1 CASSDRYNEQFF TGTGCCAGCAGTGACAGATACAATGAGCAGTTCTTC
few - TRBJ1-1 TRBV28 CASSLSGDAEAFF TGTGCCAGCAGTTTATCAGGGGACGCTGAAGCTTTCTTT
- - TRBJ1-2 TRBV7-2 CASSPRQAQGYTF TGTGCCAGCAGCCCGCGACAGGCGCAAGGCTACACCTTC
- - TRBJ2-5 TRBV7-9 CASSYTSRVETQYF TGTGCCAGCAGCTACACGAGTCGAGTAGAGACCCAGTACTTC
few TRBD1 TRBJ1-1 TRBV7-6 CASSHDRAGTEAFF TGTGCCAGCAGCCATGACAGGGCGGGCACTGAAGCTTTCTTT
few - TRBJ1-6 TRBV7-9 CASSPRGTVDSPLHF TGTGCCAGCAGCCCGAGAGGGACGGTGGATTCACCCCTCCACTTT
few TRBD2 TRBJ2-1 TRBV6-6 CASGVQRGPRDEQFF TGTGCCAGCGGGGTGCAGCGGGGGCCCCGGGATGAGCAGTTCTTC
few - TRBJ2-5 TRBV14 CASSQRRETQYF TGTGCCAGCAGCCAACGGCGGGAGACCCAGTACTTC
few TRBD1 TRBJ2-7 TRBV25-1 CASSEGRDRSAQYF TGTGCCAGCAGTGAGGGCCGGGACAGGTCCGCGCAGTACTTC
- TRBD1 TRBJ2-1 TRBV7-2 CASSSVGGYTEQFF TGTGCCAGCAGCTCCGTAGGGGGCTACACTGAGCAGTTCTTC
- - TRBJ1-6 TRBV28 CASSVRGGPLHF TGTGCCAGCAGTGTCAGGGGAGGGCCCCTCCACTTT
- - TRBJ1-2 TRBV4-3 CASSRGETANYGYTF TGCGCCAGCAGCCGTGGGGAGACAGCCAACTATGGCTACACCTTC
- - TRBJ2-5 TRBV4-3 CASSQDRGTRETQYF TGCGCCAGCAGCCAAGACCGGGGTACGCGAGAGACCCAGTACTTC
- - TRBJ2-2 TRBV1 CTSSQESQGVPGELFF TGCACCAGCAGCCAAGAGTCCCAGGGTGTTCCCGGGGAGCTGTTTTTT
few - TRBJ2-3 TRBV6-1 CASRGTGFPADTQYF TGTGCCAGCAGGGGAACGGGATTCCCCGCAGATACGCAGTATTTT
few TRBD1 TRBJ2-1 TRBV2 CASSEGTGYNEQFF TGTGCCAGCAGTGAAGGGACAGGATACAATGAGCAGTTCTTC
- - TRBJ2-6 TRBV9 CASSAEGSGANVLTF TGTGCCAGCAGCGCCGAGGGTTCTGGGGCCAACGTCCTGACTTTC
few - TRBJ2-3 TRBV7-9 CASSFRGADTQYF TGTGCCAGCAGCTTTAGAGGGGCAGATACGCAGTATTTT
once TRBD2 TRBJ2-7 TRBV7-2 CASSLEAGAGYEQYF TGTGCCAGCAGCTTAGAAGCGGGAGCGGGGTACGAGCAGTACTTC
- TRBD2 TRBJ2-7 TRBV6-1 CASREPGLAGGRYEQYF TGTGCCAGCAGAGAACCGGGACTAGCGGGAGGTCGGTACGAGCAGTACTTC
few - TRBJ2-7 TRBV2 CASSLRRYEQYF TGTGCCAGCAGTTTACGCCGCTACGAGCAGTACTTC
- - TRBJ1-1 TRBV7-9 CASSLSTSQTEAFF TGTGCCAGCAGCTTATCAACGAGTCAAACTGAAGCTTTCTTT
few TRBD1 TRBJ1-2 TRBV7-3 CASSLRPGTGVDGYTF TGTGCCAGCAGCCTGCGTCCCGGGACAGGGGTAGATGGCTACACCTTC
- - TRBJ1-5 TRBV15 CATSRAGAQPQHF TGTGCCACCAGCCGCGCAGGGGCTCAGCCCCAGCATTTT
few TRBD1 TRBJ2-3 TRBV4-3 CASSQGPGTGLRTDTQYF TGCGCCAGCAGCCAAGGTCCCGGGACAGGGTTACGGACAGATACGCAGTATTTT
few - TRBJ2-7 TRBV23-1 CASGVPGMGGPASYEQYF TGCGCCAGCGGGGTTCCCGGAATGGGGGGCCCAGCTTCCTACGAGCAGTACTTC
- - TRBJ2-1 TRBV7-6 CASSSASSPYNEQFF TGTGCCAGCAGCTCAGCGTCGAGTCCCTACAATGAGCAGTTCTTC
few - TRBJ1-1 TRBV11-2 CASSLNGDLTFF TGTGCCAGCAGCTTAAATGGGGACTTAACTTTCTTT
few - TRBJ1-3 TRBV30 CGASGSGNTIYF TGTGGGGCATCGGGCTCTGGAAACACCATATATTTT
few - TRBJ2-5 TRBV7-6 CASSLSGTPSGTQYF TGTGCCAGCAGCTTATCCGGGACGCCCTCCGGGACCCAGTACTTC
few TRBD2 TRBJ2-2 TRBV4-2 CASRASGGARAGELFF TGTGCCAGCAGGGCTAGCGGGGGGGCGCGGGCCGGGGAGCTGTTTTTT
few - TRBJ2-7 TRBV2 CASSRGGTPSVQYF TGTGCCAGCAGCCGCGGAGGCACCCCCTCGGTGCAGTACTTC
- - TRBJ2-2 TRBV9 CASSVGRHTGELFF TGTGCCAGCAGCGTAGGGAGACACACCGGGGAGCTGTTTTTT
- - TRBJ2-1 TRBV6-6 CASSLIGEQFF TGTGCCAGCAGTTTGATCGGTGAGCAGTTCTTC
- - TRBJ1-1 TRBV7-8 CASSLVLATEAFF TGTGCCAGCAGCTTAGTGTTGGCGACTGAAGCTTTCTTT
few - TRBJ2-1 TRBV5-1 CASSLVWIEEGEINEQFF TGCGCCAGCAGCTTGGTGTGGATTGAAGAGGGCGAGATCAATGAGCAGTTCTTC
few - TRBJ2-7 TRBV15 CATSRTGYSYEQYF TGTGCCACCAGCCGAACGGGTTACTCCTACGAGCAGTACTTC
few - TRBJ2-2 TRBV30 CAWNVKGELFF TGTGCCTGGAACGTCAAGGGGGAGCTGTTTTTT
- - TRBJ2-1 TRBV7-2 CASSYGGSYNEQFF TGTGCCAGCAGCTATGGGGGGTCCTACAATGAGCAGTTCTTC
- - TRBJ1-6 TRBV6-6 CASSYPETGVNSPLHF TGTGCCAGCAGCTATCCGGAGACAGGAGTAAATTCACCCCTCCACTTT
- - TRBJ2-7 TRBV5-1 CASSLVPPPASSYEQYF TGCGCCAGCAGCTTGGTGCCCCCACCAGCGAGCTCCTACGAGCAGTACTTC